The T cell receptor (beta chain) described here comes from a study of blood T cell repertoires in COVID-19. About the study: In Cohort 3, a recovered donor had either two negative PCRs, clearance, or symptom resolution. T cells, B-cell-depleted T cells, or PBMCs supplied cDNA or gDNA.

CDR1 SGHTA and CDR2 FQGNSA come from the germline V gene. J gave up 5 bases and V 2 bases, and 6 bases lay outside the gene matches. This CDR3 is built from 15 residues. Here immunoSEQ multiplex PCR was the method, and the copy in TCRdb shows in-frame clones only, minus some. In the table there are roughly 210,000 clones, about nine tenths of which are singletons. This clonotype was sampled from a man between 25 and 39 years old in a cohort exposed to, infected with or recovered from COVID-19 (not recorded which). The sequenced material came from PBMCs or T cells enriched from blood (not recorded which). The chain has TRBV7-2 and TRBJ2-3; TRBD1 agrees at 8 bases. The CDR3: CASSLQGATLDTQYF. The CDR3 bases are TGTGCCAGCAGCTTACAGGGGGCCACCTTAGATACGCAGTATTTT.